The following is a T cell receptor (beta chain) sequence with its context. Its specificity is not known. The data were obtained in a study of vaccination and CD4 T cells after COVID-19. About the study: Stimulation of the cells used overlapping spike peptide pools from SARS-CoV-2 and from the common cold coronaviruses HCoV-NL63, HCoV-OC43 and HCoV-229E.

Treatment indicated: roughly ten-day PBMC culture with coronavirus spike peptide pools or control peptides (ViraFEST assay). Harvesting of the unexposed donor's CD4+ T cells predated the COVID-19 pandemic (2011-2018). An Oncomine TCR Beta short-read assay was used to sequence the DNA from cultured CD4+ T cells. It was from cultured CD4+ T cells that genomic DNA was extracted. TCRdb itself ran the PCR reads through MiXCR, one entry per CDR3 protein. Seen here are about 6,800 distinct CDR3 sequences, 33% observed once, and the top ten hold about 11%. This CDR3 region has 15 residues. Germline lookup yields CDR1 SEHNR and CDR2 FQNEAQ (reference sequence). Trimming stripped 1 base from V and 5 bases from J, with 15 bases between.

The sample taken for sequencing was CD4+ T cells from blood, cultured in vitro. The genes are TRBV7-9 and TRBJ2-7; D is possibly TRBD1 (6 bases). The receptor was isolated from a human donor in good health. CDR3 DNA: TGTGCCAGCAGCTTAGTAGGGGGAGCGTTCGACGAGCAGTACTTC. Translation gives CASSLVGGAFDEQYF.